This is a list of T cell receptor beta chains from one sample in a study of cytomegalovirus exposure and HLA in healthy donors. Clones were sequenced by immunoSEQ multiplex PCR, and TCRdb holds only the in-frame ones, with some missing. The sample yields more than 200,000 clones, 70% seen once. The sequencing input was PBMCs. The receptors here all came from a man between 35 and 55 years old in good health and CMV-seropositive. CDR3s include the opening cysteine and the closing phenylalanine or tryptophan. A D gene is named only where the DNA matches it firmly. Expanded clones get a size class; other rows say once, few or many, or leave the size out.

cdr3_aa: CASSQERWGRANYGYTF
cdr3_nt: TGCGCCAGCAGCCAAGAGAGGTGGGGCAGGGCTAACTATGGCTACACCTTC
j_call: TRBJ1-2
v_call: TRBV4-1
d_call: NA
clone_size: few

cdr3_aa: CASSPSMTGEEQYF
cdr3_nt: TGTGCCAGCTCACCATCTATGACAGGTGAGGAGCAGTACTTC
j_call: TRBJ2-7
v_call: TRBV18
d_call: NA
clone_size: NA

cdr3_aa: CASSAGTGTGELFF
cdr3_nt: TGTGCCAGCAGCGCCGGGACAGGGACCGGGGAGCTGTTTTTT
j_call: TRBJ2-2
v_call: TRBV7-6
d_call: TRBD1
clone_size: few

cdr3_aa: CASSYRRLGKDEQYF
cdr3_nt: TGTGCCAGCAGTTACCGCAGACTAGGCAAGGACGAGCAGTACTTC
j_call: TRBJ2-7
v_call: TRBV6-5
d_call: NA
clone_size: NA

cdr3_aa: CASSWTGGTYGYTF
cdr3_nt: TGTGCCAGCAGCTGGACAGGGGGGACCTATGGCTACACCTTC
j_call: TRBJ1-2
v_call: TRBV27
d_call: TRBD1
clone_size: NA

cdr3_aa: CASSPAVGGSGSPLHF
cdr3_nt: TGTGCCAGCTCACCCGCGGTAGGGGGCTCGGGTTCACCCCTCCACTTT
j_call: TRBJ1-6
v_call: TRBV18
d_call: TRBD1
clone_size: NA

cdr3_aa: CASRPTGGTGELFF
cdr3_nt: TGTGCCAGCAGGCCGACAGGGGGTACCGGGGAGCTGTTTTTT
j_call: TRBJ2-2
v_call: TRBV6-6
d_call: TRBD1
clone_size: NA

cdr3_aa: CASSLADRAPSGGYGYTF
cdr3_nt: TGTGCCAGCAGCTTAGCGGACAGGGCCCCGAGCGGCGGCTATGGCTACACCTTC
j_call: TRBJ1-2
v_call: TRBV7-8
d_call: TRBD1
clone_size: NA

cdr3_aa: CASSLGWAVDNSPLHF
cdr3_nt: TGTGCCAGCAGCTTGGGGTGGGCAGTTGATAATTCACCCCTCCACTTT
j_call: TRBJ1-6
v_call: TRBV5-6
d_call: NA
clone_size: few

cdr3_aa: CASSNQRGLNNEQFF
cdr3_nt: TGTGCCAGCAGCAACCAGCGGGGGCTAAACAATGAGCAGTTCTTC
j_call: TRBJ2-1
v_call: TRBV5-4
d_call: TRBD2
clone_size: NA

cdr3_aa: CASRPDRGHDEQFF
cdr3_nt: TGTGCCAGCAGACCGGACAGGGGGCACGATGAGCAGTTCTTC
j_call: TRBJ2-1
v_call: TRBV2
d_call: TRBD1
clone_size: once

cdr3_aa: CASKGGGAIPNTEAFF
cdr3_nt: TGTGCCAGTAAGGGGGGGGGCGCCATCCCAAACACTGAAGCTTTCTTT
j_call: TRBJ1-1
v_call: TRBV2
d_call: NA
clone_size: NA

cdr3_aa: CATTSDRGLSQPQHF
cdr3_nt: TGTGCCACCACCTCGGACAGGGGGCTAAGTCAGCCCCAGCATTTT
j_call: TRBJ1-5
v_call: TRBV15
d_call: TRBD1
clone_size: NA

cdr3_aa: CASSEFDRVQGYTF
cdr3_nt: TGTGCCAGCAGTGAATTTGACAGGGTACAGGGCTACACCTTC
j_call: TRBJ1-2
v_call: TRBV6-1
d_call: TRBD1
clone_size: few

cdr3_aa: CASSPSRGAGVPLSGNTIYF
cdr3_nt: TGTGCCAGCAGTCCGTCTCGAGGAGCGGGGGTACCCCTCTCTGGAAACACCATATATTTT
j_call: TRBJ1-3
v_call: TRBV28
d_call: NA
clone_size: NA

cdr3_aa: CASSGGRDTIYF
cdr3_nt: TGTGCCAGTAGTGGCGGCCGAGACACCATATATTTT
j_call: TRBJ1-3
v_call: TRBV19
d_call: NA
clone_size: once

cdr3_aa: CASSRLTSGGDEQYF
cdr3_nt: TGCGCCAGCAGTCGCCTTACTAGCGGGGGAGACGAGCAGTACTTC
j_call: TRBJ2-7
v_call: TRBV5-1
d_call: TRBD2
clone_size: NA

cdr3_aa: CASSLIPGQGPQDGYTF
cdr3_nt: TGTGCCAGCAGTCTGATTCCGGGACAGGGGCCTCAGGATGGCTACACCTTC
j_call: TRBJ1-2
v_call: TRBV11-2
d_call: TRBD1
clone_size: few

cdr3_aa: CASSVGAVRGYTF
cdr3_nt: TGTGCCAGCAGTGTGGGGGCGGTTCGGGGCTACACCTTC
j_call: TRBJ1-2
v_call: TRBV5-4
d_call: NA
clone_size: NA

cdr3_aa: CASSLEGEEARAFF
cdr3_nt: TGTGCCAGCAGCTTGGAAGGGGAAGAGGCTCGAGCTTTCTTT
j_call: TRBJ1-1
v_call: TRBV5-6
d_call: NA
clone_size: few

cdr3_aa: CATMTSGGGEQFF
cdr3_nt: TGTGCCACCATGACTAGCGGGGGCGGTGAGCAGTTCTTC
j_call: TRBJ2-1
v_call: TRBV27
d_call: TRBD2
clone_size: NA

cdr3_aa: CASSFLDRVNTEAFF
cdr3_nt: TGTGCCAGCAGTTTTCTCGACAGGGTGAACACTGAAGCTTTCTTT
j_call: TRBJ1-1
v_call: TRBV27
d_call: TRBD1
clone_size: NA

cdr3_aa: CASSFRTGTTYEQYF
cdr3_nt: TGTGCCAGCAGCTTTAGGACAGGGACGACCTACGAGCAGTACTTC
j_call: TRBJ2-7
v_call: TRBV7-2
d_call: TRBD1
clone_size: NA

cdr3_aa: CASRVVGTGDYEQYF
cdr3_nt: TGTGCCTCCCGGGTAGTTGGGACAGGGGACTACGAGCAGTACTTC
j_call: TRBJ2-7
v_call: TRBV28
d_call: TRBD1
clone_size: NA

cdr3_aa: CSVATQGNTEAFF
cdr3_nt: TGCAGCGTAGCAACCCAGGGGAACACTGAAGCTTTCTTT
j_call: TRBJ1-1
v_call: TRBV29-1
d_call: NA
clone_size: once

cdr3_aa: CASGYMEGIDEQYF
cdr3_nt: TGTGCCAGCGGGTATATGGAGGGGATCGACGAGCAGTACTTC
j_call: TRBJ2-7
v_call: TRBV6-5
d_call: NA
clone_size: NA

cdr3_aa: CASRFDSTDTQYF
cdr3_nt: TGTGCCAGCAGGTTCGACTCCACAGATACGCAGTATTTT
j_call: TRBJ2-3
v_call: TRBV11-2
d_call: NA
clone_size: NA

cdr3_aa: CASQGGASQPQHF
cdr3_nt: TGTGCCAGCCAAGGGGGGGCAAGCCAGCCCCAGCATTTT
j_call: TRBJ1-5
v_call: TRBV19
d_call: NA
clone_size: NA

cdr3_aa: CASSLALGRDEQYF
cdr3_nt: TGTGCCAGCAGCTTGGCCCTAGGTCGGGACGAGCAGTACTTC
j_call: TRBJ2-7
v_call: TRBV5-5
d_call: NA
clone_size: NA

cdr3_aa: CASSVGTGYYEQYF
cdr3_nt: TGTGCCAGCAGCGTAGGGACAGGCTACTACGAGCAGTACTTC
j_call: TRBJ2-7
v_call: TRBV9
d_call: TRBD1
clone_size: NA

cdr3_aa: CASSLAGGVKNIQYF
cdr3_nt: TGTGCCAGCAGCTTGGCAGGGGGCGTCAAAAACATTCAGTACTTC
j_call: TRBJ2-4
v_call: TRBV11-2
d_call: TRBD1
clone_size: NA

cdr3_aa: CASSQPGFYEQYF
cdr3_nt: TGCGCCAGCAGCCAGCCGGGGTTCTACGAGCAGTACTTC
j_call: TRBJ2-7
v_call: TRBV4-1
d_call: NA
clone_size: few

cdr3_aa: CASSLNRGGGQPQHF
cdr3_nt: TGTGCCAGCAGCTTAAACAGGGGGGGAGGTCAGCCCCAGCATTTT
j_call: TRBJ1-5
v_call: TRBV7-2
d_call: TRBD1
clone_size: NA

cdr3_aa: CASSRGLSTDTQYF
cdr3_nt: TGTGCCAGCAGCCGCGGCCTTAGCACAGATACGCAGTATTTT
j_call: TRBJ2-3
v_call: TRBV7-9
d_call: NA
clone_size: few

cdr3_aa: CASGDTLNTEAFF
cdr3_nt: TGTGCCAGCGGGGACACCCTGAACACTGAAGCTTTCTTT
j_call: TRBJ1-1
v_call: TRBV6-1
d_call: NA
clone_size: NA

cdr3_aa: CASSPTGGANEQFF
cdr3_nt: TGCGCCAGCAGCCCGACAGGGGGTGCAAATGAGCAGTTCTTC
j_call: TRBJ2-1
v_call: TRBV5-1
d_call: TRBD1
clone_size: NA

cdr3_aa: CASSFGGPQHF
cdr3_nt: TGTGCCAGCAGTTTCGGGGGGCCCCAGCATTTT
j_call: TRBJ1-5
v_call: TRBV28
d_call: NA
clone_size: NA

cdr3_aa: CASSPQRGQELFF
cdr3_nt: TGTGCCAGCAGCCCTCAGAGGGGGCAGGAGCTGTTTTTT
j_call: TRBJ2-2
v_call: TRBV7-3
d_call: TRBD1
clone_size: NA